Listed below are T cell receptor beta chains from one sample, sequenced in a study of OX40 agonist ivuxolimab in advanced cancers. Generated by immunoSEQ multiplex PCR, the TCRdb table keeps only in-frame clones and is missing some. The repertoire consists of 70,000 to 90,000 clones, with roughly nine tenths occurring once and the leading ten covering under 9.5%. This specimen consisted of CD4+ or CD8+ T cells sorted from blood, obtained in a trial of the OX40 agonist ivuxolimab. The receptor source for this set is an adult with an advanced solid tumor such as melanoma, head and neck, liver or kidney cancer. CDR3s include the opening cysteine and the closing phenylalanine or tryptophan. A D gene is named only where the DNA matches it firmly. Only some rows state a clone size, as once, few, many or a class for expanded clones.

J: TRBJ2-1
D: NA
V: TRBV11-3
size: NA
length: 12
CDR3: CASSSGDNEQFF
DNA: TGTGCCAGCAGCTCCGGTGACAATGAGCAGTTCTTC

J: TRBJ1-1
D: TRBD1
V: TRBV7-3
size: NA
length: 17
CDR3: CASSFTGGQGKNTEAFF
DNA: TGTGCCAGCAGCTTCACAGGGGGCCAGGGAAAGAACACTGAAGCTTTCTTT

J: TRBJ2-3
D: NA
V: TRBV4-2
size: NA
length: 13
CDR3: CASSQIFTDTQYF
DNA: TGTGCCAGCAGCCAAATATTCACAGATACGCAGTATTTT

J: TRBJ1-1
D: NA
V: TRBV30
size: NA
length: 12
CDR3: CAWSIVNTEAFF
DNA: TGTGCCTGGAGTATAGTGAACACTGAAGCTTTCTTT

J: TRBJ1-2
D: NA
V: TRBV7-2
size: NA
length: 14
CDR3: CASSLRSLNYGYTF
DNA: TGTGCCAGCAGCTTACGGTCCCTAAACTATGGCTACACCTTC

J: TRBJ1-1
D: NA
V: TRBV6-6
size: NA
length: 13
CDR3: CASSYAPNTEAFF
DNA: TGTGCCAGCAGTTACGCCCCTAACACTGAAGCTTTCTTT

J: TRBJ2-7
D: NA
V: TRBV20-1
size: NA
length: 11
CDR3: CSARSPYEQYF
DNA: TGCAGTGCTAGATCCCCCTACGAGCAGTACTTC

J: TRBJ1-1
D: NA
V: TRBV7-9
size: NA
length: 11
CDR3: CASSFQFVAFF
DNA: TGTGCCAGCAGCTTTCAATTCGTAGCTTTCTTT

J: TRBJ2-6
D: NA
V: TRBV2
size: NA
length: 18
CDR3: CASTPDVFLESGANVLTF
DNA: TGTGCCAGCACCCCGGACGTTTTCTTGGAGTCTGGGGCCAACGTCCTGACTTTC

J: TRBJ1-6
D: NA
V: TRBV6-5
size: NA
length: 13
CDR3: CASSQGIWSPLHF
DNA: TGTGCCAGCAGCCAAGGGATCTGGTCACCCCTCCACTTT

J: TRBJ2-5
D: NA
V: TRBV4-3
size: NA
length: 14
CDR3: CASSQDPTPATQYF
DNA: TGCGCCAGCAGCCAAGATCCCACCCCGGCGACCCAGTACTTC

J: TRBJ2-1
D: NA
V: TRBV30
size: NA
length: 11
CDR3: CAWSSPGVKFF
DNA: TGTGCCTGGAGTTCCCCGGGAGTGAAGTTCTTC

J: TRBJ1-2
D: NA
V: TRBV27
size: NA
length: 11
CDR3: CASLGTRGYTF
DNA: TGTGCCAGCCTGGGGACTCGGGGCTACACCTTC

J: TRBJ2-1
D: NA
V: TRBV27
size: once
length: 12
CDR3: CASTLAGGEQFF
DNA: TGTGCCAGCACCCTTGCGGGTGGTGAGCAGTTCTTC

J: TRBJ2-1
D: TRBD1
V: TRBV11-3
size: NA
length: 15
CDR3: CASSQWTGVDNEQFF
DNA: TGTGCCAGCAGCCAATGGACAGGGGTAGACAATGAGCAGTTCTTC

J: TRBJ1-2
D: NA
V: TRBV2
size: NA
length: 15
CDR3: CASSEGGRAYPGYTF
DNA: TGTGCCAGCAGTGAAGGCGGCAGGGCCTATCCTGGCTACACCTTC

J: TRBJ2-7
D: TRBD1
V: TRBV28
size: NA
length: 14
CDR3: CASSSGTGIYEQYF
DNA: TGTGCCAGCAGTTCCGGGACAGGGATATACGAGCAGTACTTC

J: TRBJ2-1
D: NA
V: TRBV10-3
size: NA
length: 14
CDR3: CAISEGPHRGEQFF
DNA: TGTGCCATCAGTGAGGGGCCGCACCGGGGGGAGCAGTTCTTC

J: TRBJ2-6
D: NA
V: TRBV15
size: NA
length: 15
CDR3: CATSRVRTGANVLTF
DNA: TGTGCCACCAGCAGAGTCCGAACCGGGGCCAACGTCCTGACTTTC

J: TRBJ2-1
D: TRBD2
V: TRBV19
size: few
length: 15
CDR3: CASSIYSGLYNEQFF
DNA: TGTGCCAGTAGTATCTATAGCGGGCTCTACAATGAGCAGTTCTTC

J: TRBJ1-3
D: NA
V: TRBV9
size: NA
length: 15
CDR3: CASSVAPSSGNTIYF
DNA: TGTGCCAGCAGCGTAGCCCCGTCTTCTGGAAACACCATATATTTT

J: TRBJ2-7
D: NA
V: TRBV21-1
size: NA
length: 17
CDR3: CASSPGPGTGGSYEQYF
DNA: TGTGCCAGCAGTCCTGGCCCCGGGACAGGGGGCAGCTACGAGCAGTACTTC

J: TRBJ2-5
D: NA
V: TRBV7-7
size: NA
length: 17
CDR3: CASSVGLTVSNGETQYF
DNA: TGTGCTAGCAGCGTCGGACTGACAGTTTCTAACGGGGAGACCCAGTACTTC

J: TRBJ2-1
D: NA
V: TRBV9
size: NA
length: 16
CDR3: CASSPYSRRGYNEQFF
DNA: TGTGCCAGCAGCCCATATAGCCGGAGAGGGTACAATGAGCAGTTCTTC

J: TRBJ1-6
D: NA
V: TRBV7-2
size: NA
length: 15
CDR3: CASSLTPLFDSPLHF
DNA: TGTGCCAGCAGCTTGACACCCCTCTTTGATTCACCCCTCCACTTT

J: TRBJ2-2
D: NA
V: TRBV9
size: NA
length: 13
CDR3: CASSPGGTGELFF
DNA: TGTGCCAGCAGCCCGGGTGGGACCGGGGAGCTGTTTTTT

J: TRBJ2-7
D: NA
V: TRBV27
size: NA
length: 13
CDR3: CASSRDSSYEQYF
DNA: TGTGCCAGCAGCAGAGATAGCTCCTACGAGCAGTACTTC

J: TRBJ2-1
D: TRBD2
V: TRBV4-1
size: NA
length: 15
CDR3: CASRLGTSSYNEQFF
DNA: TGCGCCAGCAGACTCGGGACTAGCTCCTACAATGAGCAGTTCTTC

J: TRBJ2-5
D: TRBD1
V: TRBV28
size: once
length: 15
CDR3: CASRGARQGQETQYF
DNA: TGTGCCAGCAGGGGCGCCCGACAGGGGCAAGAGACCCAGTACTTC

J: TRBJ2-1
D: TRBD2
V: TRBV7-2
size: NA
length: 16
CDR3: CASSIRGTSVVNEQFF
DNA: TGTGCCAGCAGCATAAGAGGGACTAGCGTAGTCAATGAGCAGTTCTTC

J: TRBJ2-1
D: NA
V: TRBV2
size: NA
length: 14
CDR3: CASRVESSYNEQFF
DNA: TGTGCCAGCAGGGTGGAGAGCTCCTACAATGAGCAGTTCTTC

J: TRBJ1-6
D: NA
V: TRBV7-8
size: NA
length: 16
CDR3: CASSQWSGREGTPLHF
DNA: TGTGCCAGCAGCCAGTGGTCGGGCAGGGAAGGGACACCCCTCCACTTT

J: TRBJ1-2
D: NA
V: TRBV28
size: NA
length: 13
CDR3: CASSLVGAAGYTF
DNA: TGTGCCAGCAGTTTAGTGGGGGCCGCAGGCTACACCTTC

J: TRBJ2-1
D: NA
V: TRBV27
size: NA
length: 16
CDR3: CASSQPSGSSYNEQFF
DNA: TGTGCCAGCAGCCAACCTTCGGGGAGCTCCTACAATGAGCAGTTCTTC

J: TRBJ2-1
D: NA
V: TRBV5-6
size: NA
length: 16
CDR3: CASSLKTGTHYNEQFF
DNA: TGTGCCAGCAGCTTGAAAACCGGGACTCACTACAATGAGCAGTTCTTC

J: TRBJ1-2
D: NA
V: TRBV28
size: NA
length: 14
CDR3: CASSSDIFNYGYTF
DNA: TGTGCCAGCAGTTCAGACATCTTTAACTATGGCTACACCTTC

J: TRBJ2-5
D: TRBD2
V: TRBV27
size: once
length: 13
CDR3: CASTDGRVETQYF
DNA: TGTGCCAGCACCGATGGGAGGGTGGAGACCCAGTACTTC

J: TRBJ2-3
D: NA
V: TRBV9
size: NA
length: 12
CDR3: CASSQGADTQYF
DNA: TGTGCCAGCAGTCAAGGGGCAGATACGCAGTATTTT

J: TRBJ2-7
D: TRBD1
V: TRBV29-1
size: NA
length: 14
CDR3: CSVEGSGTGHEQYF
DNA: TGCAGCGTTGAAGGATCCGGGACAGGGCACGAGCAGTACTTC

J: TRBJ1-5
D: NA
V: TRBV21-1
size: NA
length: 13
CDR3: CASSKVRSQPQHF
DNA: TGTGCCAGCAGCAAAGTAAGAAGTCAGCCCCAGCATTTT